Below, 15 T cell receptor beta chains from the same sample are listed, as sequenced in a study of blood T cell repertoires in COVID-19. The method was immunoSEQ multiplex PCR; TCRdb's version includes in-frame clones alone and lacks a portion of them. The sample carries 59,000 or so clones, approximately 85% recorded once. What was sequenced was peripheral blood. These receptors were collected from a human donor in a cohort sampled during active COVID-19.

The rearrangement links TRBV6-5 to TRBJ1-5, with 10 bases identical to TRBD1. The CDR3 consists of 14 residues. The V and J ends lost 10 bases and 5 bases, in that order; junction bases with no gene match: 8. Germline CDR1 MNHEY, CDR2 SVGAGI. The CDR3 coding sequence is TGTGCCACGCGACAGGGGGCGCGGGATCAGCCCCAGCATTTT. Amino acids: CATRQGARDQPQHF.

This clone appeared once. The gene calls are TRBV4-2 and TRBJ1-4; 9 nucleotides match TRBD1. V was clipped by 4 bases and J by 0 bases; unmatched bases: 12. The CDR3 length is 19 residues. CDR1 is LGHNA, CDR2 YNFKEQ, per germline. DNA for the CDR3: TGTGCCAGCAGCCCTCCCCGGGACAGGGCTACTGCAACTAATGAAAAACTGTTTTTT. Protein: CASSPPRDRATATNEKLFF.

This clone was counted a single time. CDR3 bases: TGTGCCAGCAGCCCTAGTGGTGGGTACACTGAAGCTTTCTTT. Amino acids: CASSPSGGYTEAFF. The chain joins TRBV9 to TRBJ1-1, with D hard to call. The length of the CDR3 is 14 residues. Trimming took off 4 bases at V and 3 bases at J, with 13 bases between the two ends. Germline V lookup: CDR1 SGDLS, CDR2 YYNGEE.

This clone was found once. J is TRBJ1-5 and V is TRBV25-1; 8 bases fit TRBD1. CDR1 is MGHDK, CDR2 SYGVNS, per germline. Trimming removed 3 bases from V and 5 bases from J; junction bases left unmatched: 0. The CDR3 totals 13 residues. The DNA for the CDR3 is TGTGCCAGCAGTGAGACAGGGGATCAGCCCCAGCATTTT. Translated: CASSETGDQPQHF.

The CDR3, as DNA: TGTGCCAGCAGCCCCCAGGGGGGCCAGAACACTGAAGCTTTCTTT. It translates to CASSPQGGQNTEAFF. The gene calls are TRBV5-5 and TRBJ1-1; the match to TRBD1 covers 7 bases. The CDR3 spans 15 residues. Trimming took 4 bases from V and 1 from J; bases not matched to a gene: 7. Germline V gene lookup returns CDR1 SGHKS and CDR2 YYEKEE (reference sequence).

The V call is TRBV18, the J call TRBJ1-5; D unresolved. From germline, CDR1 is KGHSH and CDR2 LQKENI. The ends were cut back, 4 bases at V and 3 bases at J, with 13 bases in the middle. This CDR3 comprises 15 residues. The CDR3 loop is CASSLEPGPNQPQHF. The CDR3, as DNA: TGTGCCAGCTCACTGGAACCTGGGCCCAATCAGCCCCAGCATTTT.

This clone was seen a single time. J is TRBJ2-7 and V is TRBV1; the DNA was not used to check the table's D call, TRBD2. TRBV1 is labeled a pseudogene. CDR3 length: 16 residues. The CDR3 loop is CTSSQVGRSSAYEQYF. In DNA form, the CDR3 reads TGCACCAGCAGCCAAGTCGGTAGGAGCTCGGCCTACGAGCAGTACTTC.

The chain recombines TRBV6-6 with TRBJ1-1, with a weak D call TRBD1 (5 bases). The CDR3 has 14 amino acids. V was shortened by 7 bases and J by 2 bases, with 14 bases between the two germline ends. Germline assignment: CDR1 MNHNY and CDR2 SVGAGI (reference sequence). This CDR3 reads CASTGTTVNTEAFF. CDR3 DNA: TGTGCCAGCACGGGCACGACAGTTAACACTGAAGCTTTCTTT.

This clone was recorded a few times. The J gene is TRBJ1-5, the V gene TRBV4-1; TRBD1 agrees at 8 bases. The CDR3 loop spans 14 amino acids. The germline V gene encodes CDR1 MGHRA and CDR2 YSYEKL. Trimming took 0 bases from V and 5 from J; bases not matched to a gene: 0. CDR3: CASSQETGDQPQHF. As DNA, the CDR3 is TGCGCCAGCAGCCAAGAGACAGGGGATCAGCCCCAGCATTTT.

V gene TRBV5-8 combines with J gene TRBJ1-6; D unclear. Per the germline V gene, CDR1 is SGHTS and CDR2 is YDEGEE. The CDR3 is 14 amino acids. V lost 4 bases, J lost 10 bases, and 15 bases lay in between. The CDR3 DNA reads as TGTGCCAGCAGCCGCGGAGGGCCTCAATCACCCCTCCACTTT. Its translation: CASSRGGPQSPLHF.

The J gene is TRBJ2-6, the V gene TRBV10-2, with 8 bases aligning to TRBD2. Germline V CDR1 and CDR2: WSHSY, SAAADI. The CDR3 has 16 residues. Trimming removed 6 bases from V and 0 bases from J; junction bases left unmatched: 4. As DNA, the CDR3 is TGCGCCAGCAGGAACGCGGGGGGCTCTGGGGCCAACGTCCTGACTTTC. This sequence encodes CASRNAGGSGANVLTF.

V is TRBV2 and J is TRBJ1-5; D is possibly TRBD1 (5 bases). V was trimmed by 8 bases and J by 9 bases, leaving 23 bases between them. CDR1 SNHLY and CDR2 FYNNEI come from the germline V gene. The CDR3 sequence is 15 residues long. CDR3 region: CASGALSGRSRPQHF. The CDR3, as DNA: TGTGCCAGCGGAGCCCTGTCAGGGCGATCAAGGCCCCAGCATTTT.

This chain uses TRBV7-9 with TRBJ2-2; TRBD2 might be the D (6 bases). Germline V gene data show CDR1 as SEHNR and CDR2 as FQNEAQ (reference sequence). The germline V and J ends were trimmed by 5 bases and 10 bases, with 11 bases remaining between them. The CDR3 has 12 residues. In DNA, the CDR3 is TGTGCCAGCAGCCGACTAGGTGAGGAGCTGTTTTTT. It yields the protein CASSRLGEELFF.

The genes are TRBV27 and TRBJ2-7; TRBD2 might be the D (5 bases). The germline V gene has CDR1 MNHEY and CDR2 SMNVEV (reference sequence). This CDR3 is 14 amino acids long. Trimming removed 6 bases from V and 1 base from J, with 13 bases in between. CDR3 residues: CASSLAGISYEQYF. In DNA, the CDR3 is TGTGCCAGCAGCCTGGCGGGCATTTCCTACGAGCAGTACTTC.

CDR3 nucleotide sequence: TGTGCCAGCAGCTTAGATCGGGACTATGGCTACACCTTC. Protein sequence: CASSLDRDYGYTF. The V call is TRBV11-2, the J call TRBJ1-2; D gene unclear. The CDR3 consists of 13 residues. Trimming removed 0 bases at V and 3 bases at J, with 5 bases between. Germline CDR1 is SGHAT and CDR2 is FQNNGV.